The sequence of this T cell receptor beta chain was determined in a study of beta chain features in type 1 diabetes. Study context: Patients did not differ from healthy donors in age, gender or cell yield.

Study-wide results and limits: Naive, central memory and Treg TCRB repertoires seemed to resemble each other more closely in patients than they did in healthy donors.

Of the isolated RNA, all was reverse transcribed, and so the sequenced material was expressed TCRB transcripts. Produced via immunoSEQ multiplex PCR; TCRdb's table is partial and in-frame only. The data show around 500,000 clones, with about 10% seen just once and roughly 0.046% held by the top ten. Only a few counts were recorded for this clone. Its antigen remains unidentified. Germline assignment: CDR1 LGHNA and CDR2 YSLEER. This CDR3 comprises 16 residues. V lost 2 bases, J lost 7 bases, and 4 bases stayed unmatched. Sorting based on CD45RO/CCR7/CD25/CD127/CD95/CD27 separated CD4+ naive, central memory, regulatory and stem cell-like memory cells.

This TCR came from a woman under 30 in good health. This chain connects TRBV4-3 to TRBJ2-1; 14 bases map to TRBD2. Sequencing input: naive CD4+ T cells from blood. The CDR3 spells CASSQIGLAGGNEQFF. The CDR3 nucleotides read TGCGCCAGCAGCCAAATTGGACTAGCGGGAGGTAATGAGCAGTTCTTC.